This T cell receptor beta chain was profiled in a study of TIL therapy for anti-PD-1-resistant metastatic lung cancer. Study at large: A few tumors were EGFR-mutant and two were ALK-rearranged.

The V end was cut by 1 base, the J end by 0 bases, with 7 bases between. The CDR3 spans 15 residues. Germline CDR1 SGHNT, CDR2 YENEEA. This was the immunoSEQ v3 assay. Survey-level samples got approximately 1.8 million read pairs; deep-level samples got roughly 5-6.5 million. TCRdb's copy holds only in-frame clones and misses some; the assay was immunoSEQ multiplex PCR. The sample consists of 35,000 to 55,000 clones, about 80% of them appearing once. Stated time point: pre-treatment sample, taken before nivolumab and TIL therapy. The sequence was collected from a man between 65 and 85 years old with non-small cell lung cancer. Sequenced here: blood, sampled at baseline. The V and J genes are TRBV11-3 and TRBJ2-4; no clear D. Here the CDR3 DNA reads TGTGCCAGCAGCTTAGGTAGCCAAGCCAAAAACATTCAGTACTTC. This sequence encodes CASSLGSQAKNIQYF.